This T cell receptor (beta chain) is drawn from a study of graft-versus-host responses after intestinal transplantation. As for the study in general: Grafts were multivisceral, liver-intestinal, or isolated intestinal.

Clones were read by immunoSEQ multiplex PCR, and TCRdb kept only the in-frame ones, dropping some. The sample yields 70,000 or so clones, around 82% seen once. As regards this clone: Its antigen remains unknown.

The germline gives CDR1 LNHNV, CDR2 YYDKDF (reference sequence). Unmatched junction bases numbered 13, after V lost 6 bases and J lost 12 bases. The CDR3 length is 14 residues. The sequenced sample was unstimulated CD4+ T cells sorted from spleen or lymph node cells, obtained before transplant. This receptor was taken from a human donor who was the organ donor for an intestinal transplant. This sequence joins TRBV15 and TRBJ2-1; 8 bases align to TRBD1. Here the CDR3 reads CATRSGQAPSRQFF. CDR3 in DNA: TGTGCCACCAGATCGGGACAGGCCCCATCCAGGCAGTTCTTC. Combining the CDR3 with reference TRBV15 and TRBJ2-1 gives the whole variable domain DAMVIQNPRYQVTQFGKPVTLSCSQTLNHNVMYWYQQKSSQAPKLLFHYYDKDFNNEADTPDNFQSRRPNTSFCFLDIRSPGLGDTAMYLCATRSGQAPSRQFFGPGTRLTVL.